The 10 T cell receptor beta chains in this list originate from one sample, sequenced in a study of beta chain features in type 1 diabetes. Their specific antigens are unknown. Study-wide findings and caveats: Across all four CD4+ subsets, people with type 1 diabetes showed modestly shorter TCRB CDR3s.

The study reverse transcribed the entire isolated RNA, so it sequenced expressed TCRB transcripts. Some clones are missing from TCRdb's copy, which holds only in-frame ones; the method was immunoSEQ multiplex PCR. The data show hundreds of thousands of clones, with about an eighth seen just once and roughly 0.04% held by the top ten. Sample: naive CD4+ T cells from blood. The receptors were sampled from a young man with type 1 diabetes.

This clone was observed a handful of times. The chain couples TRBV7-2 to TRBJ2-3, with TRBD2 matching over 10 bases. The CDR3 is made up of 15 amino acids. CDR1 and CDR2 from the germline V gene are SGHTA and FQGNSA. After removal of 6 bases from V and 7 bases from J, the junction contained 10 bases not matched to a gene. The CDR3 DNA reads as TGTGCCAGCAGAAGCGGGGGGGCCGAGGGATATACGCAGTATTTT. Protein: CASRSGGAEGYTQYF.

This chain links TRBV7-9 with TRBJ2-3; no firm D call. Deletions cut 6 bases from V and 4 bases from J, with 5 bases between. The CDR3 spans 11 residues. Looked up from germline, CDR1 is SEHNR and CDR2 is FQNEAQ (reference sequence). Written as DNA, the CDR3 is TGTGCCAGCAGAGGCCCAGATACGCAGTATTTT. It translates to CASRGPDTQYF.

The V call is TRBV5-4, the J call TRBJ1-6; D remains unclear. Germline V lookup: CDR1 SGHNT, CDR2 YYREEE (reference sequence). The CDR3 has 17 residues. Trimming took 1 base from V and 1 from J, leaving 12 bases between them. This CDR3 is CASSLWVSGSYNSPLHF. The CDR3 DNA is TGTGCCAGCAGCTTGTGGGTTTCGGGTTCCTATAATTCACCCCTCCACTTT.

The rearrangement links TRBV5-1 to TRBJ2-1; TRBD1 is a possible D gene (5 bases). Germline CDR1 SGHRS, CDR2 YFSETQ. V lost 2 bases and J 3 bases, leaving 12 bases between the germline ends. This CDR3 is built from 15 residues. DNA of the CDR3: TGCGCCAGCAGCTTTAGGGGAACGGGCTACAATGAGCAGTTCTTC. Residues: CASSFRGTGYNEQFF.

The chain joins TRBV2 to TRBJ1-1; no clear D. The CDR3 runs 14 residues. V was pared by 1 base and J by 0 bases, with 6 bases between. The germline CDR1 and CDR2 sequences are SNHLY and FYNNEI. Here the CDR3 reads CASSEGTVNTEAFF. DNA for the CDR3: TGTGCCAGCAGTGAAGGCACCGTGAACACTGAAGCTTTCTTT.

This clone turned up a few times. This chain uses TRBV18 with TRBJ2-1; D ambiguous. The germline gives CDR1 KGHSH, CDR2 LQKENI. Trimming stripped 4 bases from V and 5 bases from J, with 9 bases between. CDR3 size: 13 residues. Written as DNA, the CDR3 is TGTGCCAGCTCACTCCGGGTAGACAATGAGCAGTTCTTC. Amino acid sequence: CASSLRVDNEQFF.

The CDR3 reads CASSQGGLAGPSYEQYF. DNA of the CDR3: TGCGCCAGCAGCCAAGGAGGACTAGCGGGCCCCTCCTACGAGCAGTACTTC. V gene TRBV4-1 combines with J gene TRBJ2-7; 11 positions match TRBD2. The CDR3 extends over 17 amino acids. Germline V gives CDR1 MGHRA, CDR2 YSYEKL. J was trimmed by 0 bases and V by 1 base; bases with no gene match: 5.

V and J are TRBV10-3 and TRBJ1-6; 7 bases align to TRBD1. With 3 bases clipped from V and 10 bases from J, the junction kept 9 bases outside the gene matches. Germline V CDR1 and CDR2: ENHRY, SYGVKD. This CDR3 is built from 15 residues. The DNA for the CDR3 is TGTGCCATCAGTGAAAGACAGGGTGGGAGCTCACCCCTCCACTTT. Translated, it gives CAISERQGGSSPLHF.

The CDR3: CASSLGTGNQETQYF. CDR3 nucleotides: TGTGCCAGCAGTTTGGGGACAGGGAACCAAGAGACCCAGTACTTC. The chain employs TRBV28 and TRBJ2-5; TRBD1 matches at 9 bases. Germline CDR1 is MDHEN and CDR2 is SYDVKM. The CDR3 is 15 residues long. Trimming cost V 3 bases and J 0 bases; bases outside gene matches: 2.

V gene TRBV7-9 combines with J gene TRBJ1-5; D not certain. Trimming took off 1 base at V and 6 bases at J, with 10 bases between the two ends. The germline CDR1 and CDR2 sequences are SEHNR and FQNEAQ (reference sequence). This CDR3 has 14 amino acids. CDR3 sequence: CASSLGEGTQPQHF. The CDR3 coding sequence is TGTGCCAGCAGCTTAGGGGAGGGTACTCAGCCCCAGCATTTT.